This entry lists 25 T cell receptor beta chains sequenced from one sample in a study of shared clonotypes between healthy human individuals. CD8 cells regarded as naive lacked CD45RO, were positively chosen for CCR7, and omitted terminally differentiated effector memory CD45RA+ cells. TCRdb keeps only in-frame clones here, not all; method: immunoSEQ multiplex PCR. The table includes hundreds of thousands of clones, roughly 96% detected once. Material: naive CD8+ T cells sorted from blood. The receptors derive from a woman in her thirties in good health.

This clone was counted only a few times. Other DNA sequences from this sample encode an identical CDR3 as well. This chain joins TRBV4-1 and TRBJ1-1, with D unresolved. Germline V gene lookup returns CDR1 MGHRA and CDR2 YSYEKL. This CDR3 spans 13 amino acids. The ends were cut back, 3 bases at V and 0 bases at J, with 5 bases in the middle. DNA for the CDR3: TGCGCCAGCAGCCAGGGCGTGAACACTGAAGCTTTCTTT. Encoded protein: CASSQGVNTEAFF.

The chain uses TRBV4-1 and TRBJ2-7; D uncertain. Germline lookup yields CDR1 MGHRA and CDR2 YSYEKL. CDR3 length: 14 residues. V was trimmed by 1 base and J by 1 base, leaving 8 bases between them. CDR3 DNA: TGCGCCAGCAGCCAAGTACTGCTGTCCTACGAGCAGTACTTC. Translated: CASSQVLLSYEQYF.

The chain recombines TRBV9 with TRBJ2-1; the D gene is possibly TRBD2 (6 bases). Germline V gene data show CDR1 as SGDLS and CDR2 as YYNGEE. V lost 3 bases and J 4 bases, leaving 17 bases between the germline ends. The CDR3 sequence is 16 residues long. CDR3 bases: TGTGCCAGCAGCGGGGGACTGGCGACGACGTACAATGAGCAGTTCTTC. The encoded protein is CASSGGLATTYNEQFF.

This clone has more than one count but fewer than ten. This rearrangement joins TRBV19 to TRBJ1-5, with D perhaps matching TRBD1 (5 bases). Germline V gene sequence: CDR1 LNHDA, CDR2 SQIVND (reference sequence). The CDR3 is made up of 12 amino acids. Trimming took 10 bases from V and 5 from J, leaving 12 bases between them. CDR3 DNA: TGTGCCACCGGCAGGGTGGATCAGCCCCAGCATTTT. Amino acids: CATGRVDQPQHF.

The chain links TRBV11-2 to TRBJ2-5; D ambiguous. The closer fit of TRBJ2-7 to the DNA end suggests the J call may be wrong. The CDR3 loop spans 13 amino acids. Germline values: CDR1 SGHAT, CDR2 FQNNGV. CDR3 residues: CASSLDGAYEQYF. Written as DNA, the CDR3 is TGTGCCAGCAGCTTGGACGGAGCCTACGAGCAGTACTTC.

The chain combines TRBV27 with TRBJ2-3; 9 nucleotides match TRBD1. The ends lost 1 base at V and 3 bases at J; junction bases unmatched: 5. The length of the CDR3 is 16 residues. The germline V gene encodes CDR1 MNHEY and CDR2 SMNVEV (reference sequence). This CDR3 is CASSLFHRGQTDTQYF. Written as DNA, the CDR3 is TGTGCCAGCAGTTTATTCCACAGGGGGCAAACAGATACGCAGTATTTT.

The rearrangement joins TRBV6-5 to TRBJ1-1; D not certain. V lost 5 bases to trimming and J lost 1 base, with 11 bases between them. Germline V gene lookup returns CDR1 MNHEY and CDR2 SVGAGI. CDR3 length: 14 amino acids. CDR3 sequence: CASSLTSGNTEAFF. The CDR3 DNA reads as TGTGCCAGCAGTCTTACGTCAGGGAACACTGAAGCTTTCTTT.

The CDR3 loop reads CASSSLGGYLPYEQYF. The CDR3 DNA reads as TGTGCCAGCAGTTCATTAGGGGGATACCTTCCCTACGAGCAGTACTTC. The chain links TRBV28 to TRBJ2-7; the D gene is possibly TRBD1 (6 bases). The CDR3 contains 16 residues. The V end was cut by 4 bases, the J end by 2 bases, with 18 bases between. Germline loops: CDR1 MDHEN, CDR2 SYDVKM. The full variable domain, completed using reference TRBV28 and TRBJ2-7, is DVKVTQSSRYLVKRTGEKVFLECVQDMDHENMFWYRQDPGLGLRLIYFSYDVKMKEKGDIPEGYSVSREKKERFSLILESASTNQTSMYLCASSSLGGYLPYEQYFGPGTRLTVT.

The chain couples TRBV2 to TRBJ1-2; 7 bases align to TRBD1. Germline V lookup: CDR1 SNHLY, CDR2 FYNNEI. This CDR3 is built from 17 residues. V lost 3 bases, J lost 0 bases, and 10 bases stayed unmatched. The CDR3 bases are TGTGCCAGCAGTGAGCGGACGACAGGGAAGTCTAACTATGGCTACACCTTC. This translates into CASSERTTGKSNYGYTF. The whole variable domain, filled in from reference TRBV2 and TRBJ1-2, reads EPEVTQTPSHQVTQMGQEVILRCVPISNHLYFYWYRQILGQKVEFLVSFYNNEISEKSEIFDDQFSVERPDGSNFTLKIRSTKLEDSAMYFCASSERTTGKSNYGYTFGSGTRLTVV.

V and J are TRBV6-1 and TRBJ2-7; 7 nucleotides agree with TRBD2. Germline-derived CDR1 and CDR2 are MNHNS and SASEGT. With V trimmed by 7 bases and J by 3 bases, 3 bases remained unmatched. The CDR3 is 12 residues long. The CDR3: CASTGLVYEQYF. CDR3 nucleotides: TGTGCCAGCACTGGACTAGTCTACGAGCAGTACTTC.

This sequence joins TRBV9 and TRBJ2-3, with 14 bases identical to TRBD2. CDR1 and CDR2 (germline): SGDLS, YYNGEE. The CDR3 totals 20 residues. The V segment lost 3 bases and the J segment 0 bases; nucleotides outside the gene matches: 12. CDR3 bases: TGTGCCAGCAGCGCCCCGGGGACTAGCGGGAGTGCGACTAGCACAGATACGCAGTATTTT. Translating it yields CASSAPGTSGSATSTDTQYF. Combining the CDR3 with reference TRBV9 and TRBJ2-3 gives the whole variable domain DSGVTQTPKHLITATGQRVTLRCSPRSGDLSVYWYQQSLDQGLQFLIQYYNGEERAKGNILERFSAQQFPDLHSELNLSSLELGDSALYFCASSAPGTSGSATSTDTQYFGPGTRLTVL.

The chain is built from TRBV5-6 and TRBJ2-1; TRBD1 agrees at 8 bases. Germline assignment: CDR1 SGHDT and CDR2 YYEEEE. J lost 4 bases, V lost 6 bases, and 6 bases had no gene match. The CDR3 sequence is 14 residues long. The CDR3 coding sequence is TGTGCCAGCAACCCCGGGACAGGATACAATGAGCAGTTCTTC. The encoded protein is CASNPGTGYNEQFF.

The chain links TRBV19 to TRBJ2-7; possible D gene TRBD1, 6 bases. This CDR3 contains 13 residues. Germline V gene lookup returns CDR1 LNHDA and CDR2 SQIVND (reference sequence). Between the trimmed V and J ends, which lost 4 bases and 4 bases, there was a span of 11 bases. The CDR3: CASSTDRTYEQYF. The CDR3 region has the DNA TGTGCCAGTAGTACTGACAGGACGTACGAGCAGTACTTC.

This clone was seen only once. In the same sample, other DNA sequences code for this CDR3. The CDR3 nucleotides are TGTGCCTGGAGCGGGGGGTACGAGCAGTACTTC. Residues: CAWSGGYEQYF. The chain uses TRBV30 and TRBJ2-7, with 7 bases fitting TRBD2. In germline, CDR1 is GTSNPN, CDR2 SVGIG (reference sequence). V gave up 3 bases and J gave up 4 bases; unmatched junction bases: 0. This CDR3 comprises 11 residues.

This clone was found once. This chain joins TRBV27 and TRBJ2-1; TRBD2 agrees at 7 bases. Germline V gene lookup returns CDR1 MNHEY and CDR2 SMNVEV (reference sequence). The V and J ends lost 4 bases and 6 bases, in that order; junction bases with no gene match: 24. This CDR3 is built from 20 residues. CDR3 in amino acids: CASSSFIFGREIGVGNEQFF. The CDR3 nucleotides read TGTGCCAGCAGTTCATTTATTTTCGGGCGGGAGATCGGAGTTGGCAATGAGCAGTTCTTC.

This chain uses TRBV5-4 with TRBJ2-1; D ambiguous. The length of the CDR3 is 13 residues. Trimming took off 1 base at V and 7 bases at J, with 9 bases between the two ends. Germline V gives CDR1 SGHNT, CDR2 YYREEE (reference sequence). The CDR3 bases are TGTGCCAGCAGCTTGCTAAGTAATAATGAGCAGTTCTTC. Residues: CASSLLSNNEQFF. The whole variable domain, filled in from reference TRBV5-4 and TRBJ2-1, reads ETGVTQSPTHLIKTRGQQVTLRCSSQSGHNTVSWYQQALGQGPQFIFQYYREEENGRGNFPPRFSGLQFPNYSSELNVNALELDDSALYLCASSLLSNNEQFFGPGTRLTVL.

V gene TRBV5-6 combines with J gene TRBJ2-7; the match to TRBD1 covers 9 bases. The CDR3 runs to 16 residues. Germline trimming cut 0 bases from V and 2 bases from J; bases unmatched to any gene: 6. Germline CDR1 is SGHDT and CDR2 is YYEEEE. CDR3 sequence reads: CASSLVGQGLTYEQYF. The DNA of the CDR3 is TGTGCCAGCAGCTTGGTCGGACAGGGGCTAACCTACGAGCAGTACTTC.

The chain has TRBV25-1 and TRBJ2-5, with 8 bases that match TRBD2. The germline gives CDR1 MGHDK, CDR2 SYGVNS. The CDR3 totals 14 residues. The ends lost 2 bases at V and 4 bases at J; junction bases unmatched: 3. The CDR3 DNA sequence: TGTGCCAGCAGTGAAGGGAGCGGGAGAGAGACCCAGTACTTC. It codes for CASSEGSGRETQYF. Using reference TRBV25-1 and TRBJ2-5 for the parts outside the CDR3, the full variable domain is EADIYQTPRYLVIGTGKKITLECSQTMGHDKMYWYQQDPGMELHLIHYSYGVNSTEKGDLSSESTVSRIRTEHFPLTLESARPSHTSQYLCASSEGSGRETQYFGPGTRLLVL.

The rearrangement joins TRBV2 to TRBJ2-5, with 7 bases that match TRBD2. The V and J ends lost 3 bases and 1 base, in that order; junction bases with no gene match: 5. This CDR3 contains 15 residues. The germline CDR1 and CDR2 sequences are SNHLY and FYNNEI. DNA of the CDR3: TGTGCCAGCAGTGATCTGCGGGGGTCCCAAGAGACCCAGTACTTC. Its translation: CASSDLRGSQETQYF.

The CDR3 region is CASSQDREFYEQYF. The CDR3 DNA is TGTGCCAGCAGCCAAGATCGGGAGTTCTACGAGCAGTACTTC. V gene TRBV4-2 combines with J gene TRBJ2-5; TRBD2 is a possible D gene (6 bases). The J call is uncertain, as TRBJ2-7 better fits the DNA end. The CDR3 length is 14 residues. CDR1 is LGHNA, CDR2 YNFKEQ, per germline.

The CDR3 reads CASSPITGDPQETQYF. DNA for the CDR3: TGTGCCAGCAGCCCAATTACAGGGGATCCACAAGAGACCCAGTACTTC. J is TRBJ2-5 and V is TRBV7-8, with TRBD1 matching over 7 bases. Germline V lookup: CDR1 SGHVS, CDR2 FQNEAQ. The CDR3 sequence is 16 residues long. V dropped 5 bases and J dropped 2; count of bases not matched to a gene: 11.

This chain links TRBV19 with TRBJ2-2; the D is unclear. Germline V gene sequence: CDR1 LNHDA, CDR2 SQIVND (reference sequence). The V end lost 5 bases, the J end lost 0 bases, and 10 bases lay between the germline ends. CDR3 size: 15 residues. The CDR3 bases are TGTGCCAGTAGTGCCTGGGTTACGAACACCGGGGAGCTGTTTTTT. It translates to CASSAWVTNTGELFF.

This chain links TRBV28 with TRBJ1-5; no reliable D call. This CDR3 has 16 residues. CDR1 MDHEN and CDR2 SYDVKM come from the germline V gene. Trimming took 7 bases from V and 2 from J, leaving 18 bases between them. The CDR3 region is CASTRFENLGNQPQHF. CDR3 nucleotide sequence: TGTGCCAGCACCCGGTTTGAAAACTTGGGCAATCAGCCCCAGCATTTT.

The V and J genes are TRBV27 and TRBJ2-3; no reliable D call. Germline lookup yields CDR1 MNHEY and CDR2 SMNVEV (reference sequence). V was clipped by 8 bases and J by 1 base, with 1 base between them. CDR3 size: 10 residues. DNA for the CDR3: TGTGCCAGCGGCACAGATACGCAGTATTTT. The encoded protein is CASGTDTQYF.

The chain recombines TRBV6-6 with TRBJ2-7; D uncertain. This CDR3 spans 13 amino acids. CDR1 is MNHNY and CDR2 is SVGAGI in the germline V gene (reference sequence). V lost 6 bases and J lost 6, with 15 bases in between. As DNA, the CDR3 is TGTGCCAGCAGGATTACAGAACCGGGCGAGCAGTACTTC. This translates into CASRITEPGEQYF.